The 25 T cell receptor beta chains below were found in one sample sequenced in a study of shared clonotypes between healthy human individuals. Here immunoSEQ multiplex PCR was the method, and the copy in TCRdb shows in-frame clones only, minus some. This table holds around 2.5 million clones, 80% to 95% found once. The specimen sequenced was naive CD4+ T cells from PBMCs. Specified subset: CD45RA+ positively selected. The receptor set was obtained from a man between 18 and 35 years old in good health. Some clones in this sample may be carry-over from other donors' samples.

The CDR3 DNA reads TGCGCCAGCAGTGAGTTGGGGGTACCTAACACTGAAGCTTTCTTT. It codes for CASSELGVPNTEAFF. V and J are TRBV10-2 and TRBJ1-1, with D maybe TRBD1 (5 bases). Germline CDR1 reads WSHSY; CDR2 reads SAAADI. V was cut by 1 base and J by 2 bases, with 11 bases left in between. CDR3 size: 15 residues.

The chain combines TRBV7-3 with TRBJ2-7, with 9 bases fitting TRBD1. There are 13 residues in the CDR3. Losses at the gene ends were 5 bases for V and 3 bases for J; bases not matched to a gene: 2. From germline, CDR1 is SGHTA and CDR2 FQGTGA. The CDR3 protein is CASSTGQGYEQYF. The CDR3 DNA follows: TGTGCCAGCAGCACGGGACAGGGCTACGAGCAGTACTTC.

CDR3 nucleotide sequence: TGTGCCAGCAGTTACGAGGCTGGGAGATTAAACACTGAAGCTTTCTTT. Translated, it gives CASSYEAGRLNTEAFF. The chain recombines TRBV6-5 with TRBJ1-1; D is unclear. Per the germline V gene, CDR1 is MNHEY and CDR2 is SVGAGI. Trimming removed 2 bases from V and 2 bases from J, with 15 bases in between. The CDR3 consists of 16 residues.

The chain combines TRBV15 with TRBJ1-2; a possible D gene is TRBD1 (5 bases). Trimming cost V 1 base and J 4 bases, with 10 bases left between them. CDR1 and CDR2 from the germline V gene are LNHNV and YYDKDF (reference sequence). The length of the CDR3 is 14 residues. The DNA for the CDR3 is TGTGCCACCAGCAGAGCGGGGACCCGCTATGGCTACACCTTC. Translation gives CATSRAGTRYGYTF.

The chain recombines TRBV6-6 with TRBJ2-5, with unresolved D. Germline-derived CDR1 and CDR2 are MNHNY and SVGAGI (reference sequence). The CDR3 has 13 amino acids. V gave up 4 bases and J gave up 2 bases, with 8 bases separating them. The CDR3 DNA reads TGTGCCAGCAGTTTTGGGAATCAAGAGACCCAGTACTTC. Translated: CASSFGNQETQYF.

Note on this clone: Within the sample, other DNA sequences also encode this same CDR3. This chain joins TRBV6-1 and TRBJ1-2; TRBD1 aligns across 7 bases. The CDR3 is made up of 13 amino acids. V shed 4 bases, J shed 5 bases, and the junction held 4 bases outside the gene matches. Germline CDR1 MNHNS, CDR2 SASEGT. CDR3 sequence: CASSGAGGYGYTF. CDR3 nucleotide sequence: TGTGCCAGCAGTGGGGCAGGGGGATATGGCTACACCTTC.

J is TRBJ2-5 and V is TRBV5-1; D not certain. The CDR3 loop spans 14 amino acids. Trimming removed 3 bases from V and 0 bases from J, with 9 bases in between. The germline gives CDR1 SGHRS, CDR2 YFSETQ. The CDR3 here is CASSSRSYQETQYF. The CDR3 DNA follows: TGCGCCAGCAGCTCCCGTTCGTACCAAGAGACCCAGTACTTC.

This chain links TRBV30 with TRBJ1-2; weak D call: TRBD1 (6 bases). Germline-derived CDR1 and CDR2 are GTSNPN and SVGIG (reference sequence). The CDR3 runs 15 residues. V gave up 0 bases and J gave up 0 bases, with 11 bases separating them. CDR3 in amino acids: CAWSVTGRANYGYTF. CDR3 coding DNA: TGTGCCTGGAGTGTAACAGGGCGAGCTAACTATGGCTACACCTTC.

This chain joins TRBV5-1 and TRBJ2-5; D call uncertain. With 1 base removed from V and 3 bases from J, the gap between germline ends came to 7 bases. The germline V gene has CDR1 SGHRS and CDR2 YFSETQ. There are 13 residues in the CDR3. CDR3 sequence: CASSLTLEETQYF. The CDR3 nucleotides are TGCGCCAGCAGCTTGACACTGGAAGAGACCCAGTACTTC. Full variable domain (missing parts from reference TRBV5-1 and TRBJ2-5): KAGVTQTPRYLIKTRGQQVTLSCSPISGHRSVSWYQQTPGQGLQFLFEYFSETQRNKGNFPGRFSGRQFSNSRSEMNVSTLELGDSALYLCASSLTLEETQYFGPGTRLLVL.

CDR3 DNA: TGCGCCAGCAGAGGTGGACAACACCCCTACGAGCAGTACTTC. Its translation: CASRGGQHPYEQYF. V usage is TRBV5-1 and J usage is TRBJ2-7, with a weak D call TRBD1 (5 bases). CDR1 and CDR2 (germline): SGHRS, YFSETQ. V dropped 5 bases and J dropped 2 bases, with 14 bases sitting between them. The CDR3 extends over 14 amino acids.

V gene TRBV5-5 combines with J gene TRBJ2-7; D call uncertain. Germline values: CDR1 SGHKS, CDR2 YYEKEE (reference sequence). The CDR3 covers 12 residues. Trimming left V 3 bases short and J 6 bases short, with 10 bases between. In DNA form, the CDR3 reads TGTGCCAGCAGCTCCCCCTTCGGCGAGCAGTACTTC. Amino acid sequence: CASSSPFGEQYF.

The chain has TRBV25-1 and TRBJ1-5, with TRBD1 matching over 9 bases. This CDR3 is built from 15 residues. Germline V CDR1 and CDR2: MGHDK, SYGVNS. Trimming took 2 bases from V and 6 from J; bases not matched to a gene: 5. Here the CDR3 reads CASSEPGTGTQPQHF. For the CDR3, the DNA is TGTGCCAGCAGTGAACCCGGGACAGGGACTCAGCCCCAGCATTTT.

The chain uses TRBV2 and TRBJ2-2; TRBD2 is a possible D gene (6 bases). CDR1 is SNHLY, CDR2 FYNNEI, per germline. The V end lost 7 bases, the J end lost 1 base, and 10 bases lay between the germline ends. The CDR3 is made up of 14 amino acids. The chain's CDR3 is CASKLARNTGELFF. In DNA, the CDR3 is TGTGCCAGCAAGCTAGCGCGGAACACCGGGGAGCTGTTTTTT.

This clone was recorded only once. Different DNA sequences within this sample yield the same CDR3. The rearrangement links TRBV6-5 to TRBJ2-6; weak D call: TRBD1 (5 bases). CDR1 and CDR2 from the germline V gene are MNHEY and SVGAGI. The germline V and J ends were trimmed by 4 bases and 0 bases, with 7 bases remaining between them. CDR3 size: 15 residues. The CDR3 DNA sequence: TGTGCCAGCAGTTCCCAGGGCTCTGGGGCCAACGTCCTGACTTTC. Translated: CASSSQGSGANVLTF.

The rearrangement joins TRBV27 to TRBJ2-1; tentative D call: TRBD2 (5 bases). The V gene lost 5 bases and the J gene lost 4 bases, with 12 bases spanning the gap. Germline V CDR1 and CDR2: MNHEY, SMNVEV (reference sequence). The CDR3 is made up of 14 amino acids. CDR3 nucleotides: TGTGCCAGCAGTCCCCCGACTACATACAATGAGCAGTTCTTC. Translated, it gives CASSPPTTYNEQFF.

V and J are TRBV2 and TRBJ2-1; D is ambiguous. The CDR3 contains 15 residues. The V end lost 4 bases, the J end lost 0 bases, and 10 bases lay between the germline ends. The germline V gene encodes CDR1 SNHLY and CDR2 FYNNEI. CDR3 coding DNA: TGTGCCAGCAGTGGAAGTGGTACCTCCTACAATGAGCAGTTCTTC. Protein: CASSGSGTSYNEQFF.

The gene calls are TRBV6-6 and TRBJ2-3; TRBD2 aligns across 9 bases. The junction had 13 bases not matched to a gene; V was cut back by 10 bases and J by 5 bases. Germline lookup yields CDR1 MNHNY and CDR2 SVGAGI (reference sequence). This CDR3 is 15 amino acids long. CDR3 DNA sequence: TGTGCCACCGCCGTTAGCGGGAGATTTGTAGATACGCAGTATTTT. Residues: CATAVSGRFVDTQYF.

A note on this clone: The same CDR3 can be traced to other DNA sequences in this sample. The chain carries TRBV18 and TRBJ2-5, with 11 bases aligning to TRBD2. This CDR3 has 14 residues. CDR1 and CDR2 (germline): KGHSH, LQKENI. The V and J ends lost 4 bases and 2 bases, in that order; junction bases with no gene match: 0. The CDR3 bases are TGTGCCAGCTCACGGACTAGCGGGCAAGAGACCCAGTACTTC. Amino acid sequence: CASSRTSGQETQYF.

CDR3 sequence (DNA): TGTGCCAGCAGTTTACAGACCTTAAGGCGGTACTTC. Translation gives CASSLQTLRRYF. The rearrangement uses TRBV28 and TRBJ2-7, with D unresolved. Germline assignment: CDR1 MDHEN and CDR2 SYDVKM. The CDR3 totals 12 residues. V lost 2 bases, J lost 12 bases, and 14 bases lay in between. Full variable domain (outside the CDR3, taken from reference TRBV28 and TRBJ2-7): DVKVTQSSRYLVKRTGEKVFLECVQDMDHENMFWYRQDPGLGLRLIYFSYDVKMKEKGDIPEGYSVSREKKERFSLILESASTNQTSMYLCASSLQTLRRYFGPGTRLTVT.

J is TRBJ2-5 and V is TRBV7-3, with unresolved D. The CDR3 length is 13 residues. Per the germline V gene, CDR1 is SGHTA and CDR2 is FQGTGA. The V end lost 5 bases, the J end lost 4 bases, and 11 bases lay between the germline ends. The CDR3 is CASSPQVGETQYF. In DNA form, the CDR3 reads TGTGCCAGCAGCCCCCAGGTTGGAGAGACCCAGTACTTC.

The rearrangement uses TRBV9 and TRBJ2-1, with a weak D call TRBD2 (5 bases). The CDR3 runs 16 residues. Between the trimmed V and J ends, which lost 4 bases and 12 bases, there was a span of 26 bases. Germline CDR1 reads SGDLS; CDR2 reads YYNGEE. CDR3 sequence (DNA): TGTGCCAGCAGCCCACAACTTCCACAAACGGGATCCGGGCAGTTCTTC. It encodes CASSPQLPQTGSGQFF. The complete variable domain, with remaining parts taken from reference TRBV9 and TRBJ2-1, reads DSGVTQTPKHLITATGQRVTLRCSPRSGDLSVYWYQQSLDQGLQFLIQYYNGEERAKGNILERFSAQQFPDLHSELNLSSLELGDSALYFCASSPQLPQTGSGQFFGPGTRLTVL.

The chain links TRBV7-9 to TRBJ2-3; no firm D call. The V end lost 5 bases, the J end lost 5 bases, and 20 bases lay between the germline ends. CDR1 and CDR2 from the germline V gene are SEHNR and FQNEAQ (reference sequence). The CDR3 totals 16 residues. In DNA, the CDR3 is TGTGCCAGCAGCCAACGGCCCATGCTGCAGATAGATACGCAGTATTTT. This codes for CASSQRPMLQIDTQYF.

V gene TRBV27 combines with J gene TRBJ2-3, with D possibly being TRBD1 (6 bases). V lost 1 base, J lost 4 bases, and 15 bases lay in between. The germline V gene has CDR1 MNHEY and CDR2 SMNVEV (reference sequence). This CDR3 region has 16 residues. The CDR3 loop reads CASSLYTTWGPDTQYF. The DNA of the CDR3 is TGTGCCAGCAGTTTATACACCACTTGGGGGCCAGATACGCAGTATTTT.

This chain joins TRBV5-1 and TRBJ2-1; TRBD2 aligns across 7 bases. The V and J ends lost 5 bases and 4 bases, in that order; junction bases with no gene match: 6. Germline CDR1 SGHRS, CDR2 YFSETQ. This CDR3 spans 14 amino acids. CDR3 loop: CASRVSGSYNEQFF. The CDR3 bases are TGCGCCAGCAGGGTTAGCGGGTCTTACAATGAGCAGTTCTTC. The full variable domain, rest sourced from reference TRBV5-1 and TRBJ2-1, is KAGVTQTPRYLIKTRGQQVTLSCSPISGHRSVSWYQQTPGQGLQFLFEYFSETQRNKGNFPGRFSGRQFSNSRSEMNVSTLELGDSALYLCASRVSGSYNEQFFGPGTRLTVL.

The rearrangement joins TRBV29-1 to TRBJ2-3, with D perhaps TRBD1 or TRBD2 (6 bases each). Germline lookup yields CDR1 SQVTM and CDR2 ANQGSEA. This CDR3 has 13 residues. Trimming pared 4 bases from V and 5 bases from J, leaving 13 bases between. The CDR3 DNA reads TGCAGCGTTGGTGGGGGGCCTGTAGATACGCAGTATTTT. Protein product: CSVGGGPVDTQYF.